One and the same sample provided the 32 T cell receptor beta chains below, sequenced in a study of neurological immune-mediated disorders. As to time point: technical triplicate 2. TCRdb called the 5' RACE reads again in MiXCR, with one record for every CDR3 protein. Of approximately 30,000 distinct CDR3 sequences listed, about 14% are singletons. The sample was CD4+ T cells from blood. Source of these receptors: a female donor with HTLV-1-associated myelopathy (HAM/TSP).

This clonotype was recorded many times. The chain couples TRBV6-5 to TRBJ2-1; a weak D match, TRBD1 (8 bases). In germline, CDR1 is MNHEY, CDR2 SVGAGI. Trimming left V 5 bases short and J 9 bases short, with 26 bases between. CDR3 length equals 17 residues. The CDR3 region is CASSPAGGGSHRVEQFF. DNA of the CDR3: TGTGCCAGCAGTCCCGCAGGGGGCGGGAGTCACCGAGTTGAGCAGTTCTTC.

CDR3 loop: CASSHRFNSYNEQFF. CDR3 sequence (DNA): TGTGCCAGCAGCCACCGCTTTAACTCCTACAATGAGCAGTTCTTC. This chain connects TRBV14 to TRBJ2-1; no definite D call. The CDR3 sequence is 15 residues long. Germline V gene sequence: CDR1 SGHDN, CDR2 FVKESK. The germline V and J ends were trimmed by 3 bases and 0 bases, with 9 bases remaining between them. The full variable domain, with the rest looked up from reference TRBV14 and TRBJ2-1, is EAGVTQFPSHSVIEKGQTVTLRCDPISGHDNLYWYRRVMGKEIKFLLHFVKESKQDESGMPNNRFLAERTGGTYSTLKVQPAELEDSGVYFCASSHRFNSYNEQFFGPGTRLTVL.

This clonotype came up many times. The genes are TRBV4-1 and TRBJ1-2; D perhaps matches TRBD1 (5 bases). Germline V lookup: CDR1 MGHRA, CDR2 YSYEKL. The CDR3 loop spans 17 amino acids. Trimming removed 4 bases at V and 5 bases at J, with 23 bases between. The CDR3 here is CASSPLQGGGDPYGYTF. The CDR3 nucleotides are TGCGCCAGCAGCCCTCTGCAGGGAGGAGGGGACCCGTATGGCTACACCTTC.

This clonotype was recorded at least ten times. In DNA, the CDR3 is TGTGCCAGCAGTTTGTACAGTCAGCCCCAGCATTTT. Protein product: CASSLYSQPQHF. This chain uses TRBV28 with TRBJ1-5; D is uncertain. Germline loops: CDR1 MDHEN, CDR2 SYDVKM. This CDR3 spans 12 amino acids. The germline V and J ends were trimmed by 3 bases and 6 bases, with 6 bases remaining between them.

This clonotype was seen ten or more times. The chain links TRBV20-1 to TRBJ2-7; 8 positions match TRBD1. Germline V lookup: CDR1 DFQATT, CDR2 SNEGSKA (reference sequence). V was clipped by 5 bases and J by 0 bases; unmatched bases: 3. The CDR3 contains 13 residues. Written as DNA, the CDR3 is TGCAGTGCTGGGGACAGGACCTCCTACGAGCAGTACTTC. Translated: CSAGDRTSYEQYF.

This clonotype was seen repeatedly, ten times or more. The chain links TRBV10-3 to TRBJ2-7; no definite D call. The CDR3 is made up of 13 amino acids. Per germline, CDR1 ENHRY and CDR2 SYGVKD. The V gene lost 3 bases and the J gene lost 1 base, with 7 bases spanning the gap. DNA of the CDR3: TGTGCCATCAGTGATAGCCAGTCCTACGAGCAGTACTTC. Translation gives CAISDSQSYEQYF.

This clonotype was seen ten or more times. V usage is TRBV5-1 and J usage is TRBJ2-7; 8 nucleotides align to TRBD1. CDR1 is SGHRS, CDR2 YFSETQ, per germline. The CDR3 has 15 residues. Trimming removed 3 bases from V and 4 bases from J; junction bases left unmatched: 9. This CDR3 reads CASSWGGQGGYEQYF. The CDR3 DNA sequence: TGCGCCAGCAGCTGGGGTGGACAGGGCGGGTACGAGCAGTACTTC.

This clonotype appeared many times. The chain carries TRBV5-1 and TRBJ2-7, with a weak D call TRBD1 (6 bases). V lost 0 bases and J 3 bases, leaving 16 bases between the germline ends. Germline CDR1 and CDR2: SGHRS and YFSETQ. The CDR3 extends over 16 amino acids. The CDR3 loop is CASSLGQQGVNYEQYF. The DNA of the CDR3 is TGCGCCAGCAGCTTGGGTCAACAGGGAGTGAACTACGAGCAGTACTTC. Looking up the rest from reference TRBV5-1 and TRBJ2-7 gives the full variable domain: KAGVTQTPRYLIKTRGQQVTLSCSPISGHRSVSWYQQTPGQGLQFLFEYFSETQRNKGNFPGRFSGRQFSNSRSEMNVSTLELGDSALYLCASSLGQQGVNYEQYFGPGTRLTVT.

This clonotype was seen at least ten times. The gene calls are TRBV12-3 or TRBV12-4 and TRBJ2-3; unclear D gene. The CDR3 consists of 13 residues. V lost 3 bases and J 1 base, leaving 5 bases between the germline ends. The CDR3 reads CASSLAGTDTQYF. The CDR3 DNA is TGTGCCAGCAGTTTGGCAGGCACAGATACGCAGTATTTT.

In this sample, this clonotype turned up many times. J is TRBJ2-7 and V is TRBV5-1, with TRBD1 matching over 7 bases. The CDR3 runs to 14 residues. The germline V gene encodes CDR1 SGHRS and CDR2 YFSETQ. Trimming at V came to 4 bases and at J to 2 bases, leaving 6 bases not matched to a gene. Here the CDR3 DNA reads TGCGCCAGCAGCATAGACAGGGTGCCCTACGAGCAGTACTTC. It codes for CASSIDRVPYEQYF. The complete variable domain, with remaining parts taken from reference TRBV5-1 and TRBJ2-7, reads KAGVTQTPRYLIKTRGQQVTLSCSPISGHRSVSWYQQTPGQGLQFLFEYFSETQRNKGNFPGRFSGRQFSNSRSEMNVSTLELGDSALYLCASSIDRVPYEQYFGPGTRLTVT.

This clonotype was found many times. The J gene is TRBJ1-3, the V gene TRBV7-2; possible D gene TRBD1, 5 bases. V dropped 4 bases and J dropped 0 bases, with 7 bases sitting between them. In germline, CDR1 is SGHTA, CDR2 FQGNSA. The CDR3 extends over 14 amino acids. The CDR3 loop reads CASSWGISGNTIYF. The CDR3 nucleotides are TGTGCCAGCAGCTGGGGGATCTCTGGAAACACCATATATTTT.

This clonotype has a count of ten or more. A much bigger clone sits one base away, suggesting this may be a read error. The gene calls are TRBV5-6 and TRBJ1-5, with D uncertain. The end of the DNA fits TRBJ2-3 better, so the J call may be wrong. This CDR3 is built from 15 residues. The germline gives CDR1 SGHDT, CDR2 YYEEEE. The CDR3 reads CASSAMGYSNQPQYF. The CDR3 DNA reads as TGTGCCAGCAGTGCAATGGGGTATAGCAATCAGCCCCAGTATTTT.

Points on this clonotype: Lacking the conserved final phenylalanine or tryptophan, this CDR3 likely reflects a read error. J is TRBJ2-1 and V is TRBV2; 9 nucleotides align to TRBD1. Trimming at V came to 3 bases and at J to 7 bases, leaving 10 bases not matched to a gene. The CDR3 contains 16 residues. Germline V gene lookup returns CDR1 SNHLY and CDR2 FYNNEI. The CDR3 DNA reads as TGTGCCAGCAGTGATGATAGGACAGGGGTGGGGAATGAGCAGTTCTTA. Its protein product is CASSDDRTGVGNEQFL.

This clonotype showed up many times. V and J are TRBV6-5 and TRBJ1-3; a possible D gene is TRBD1 (5 bases). The CDR3 has 14 residues. V was shortened by 5 bases and J by 5 bases, with 13 bases between the two germline ends. CDR1 and CDR2 from the germline V gene are MNHEY and SVGAGI. The CDR3 bases are TGTGCCAGCAGTCCCGACAGAACGAGAAACACCATATATTTT. This sequence encodes CASSPDRTRNTIYF.

This clonotype came up many times. This sequence joins TRBV2 and TRBJ1-4; D is unresolved. The CDR3 contains 13 residues. In germline, CDR1 is SNHLY, CDR2 FYNNEI. V shed 7 bases and J shed 0 bases, with 6 bases lying between them. The CDR3 nucleotides are TGTGCCAGCACAGACGCAACTAATGAAAAACTGTTTTTT. Translation gives CASTDATNEKLFF.

The table lists this clonotype with many counts. This rearrangement joins TRBV5-1 to TRBJ2-3, with 10 bases identical to TRBD2. Germline values: CDR1 SGHRS, CDR2 YFSETQ. J was trimmed by 1 base and V by 4 bases; bases with no gene match: 9. CDR3 length equals 17 residues. The CDR3 sequence: CASSPSGGTTGTDTQYF. The CDR3 DNA follows: TGCGCCAGCAGCCCTAGCGGGGGAACAACTGGCACAGATACGCAGTATTTT.

The V call is TRBV5-1, the J call TRBJ2-1, with 10 bases matching TRBD1. With V trimmed by 0 bases and J by 9 bases, 6 bases remained unmatched. Germline V gives CDR1 SGHRS, CDR2 YFSETQ. This CDR3 comprises 15 residues. In DNA, the CDR3 is TGCGCCAGCAGCTTGGTCGGGACAGGGGTTGTTGAGCAGTTCTTC. Residues: CASSLVGTGVVEQFF.

This clonotype was seen at least ten times. V is TRBV20-1 and J is TRBJ2-3, with 10 bases lining up with TRBD2. CDR3 length equals 14 residues. The germline V gene encodes CDR1 DFQATT and CDR2 SNEGSKA (reference sequence). The junction had 5 bases not matched to a gene; V was cut back by 1 base and J by 7 bases. The chain's CDR3 is CSARGTSGIYTQYF. CDR3 sequence (DNA): TGCAGTGCTAGAGGCACTAGCGGGATATATACGCAGTATTTT.

Of note for this clonotype: At one end, the junction sequence differs from germline, possibly due to a read error. The chain recombines TRBV6-2 or TRBV6-3 with TRBJ1-5; 9 bases map to TRBD1. The length of the CDR3 is 16 residues. CDR1 and CDR2 (germline): MNHEY, SVGEGT. CDR3 region: CASSFYSTGGNQHQHF. CDR3 nucleotides: TGTGCCAGCAGCTTTTACTCGACAGGGGGGAATCAGCACCAGCATTTT.

J is TRBJ1-6 and V is TRBV20-1, with D hard to call. Germline CDR1 reads DFQATT; CDR2 reads SNEGSKA (reference sequence). The CDR3 consists of 13 residues. Trimming removed 4 bases at V and 11 bases at J, with 15 bases between. The CDR3 reads CSAIGTWLAPLHF. The CDR3 DNA reads as TGCAGTGCTATAGGAACATGGCTGGCACCCCTCCACTTT.

This clonotype has at least ten counts. This chain joins TRBV6-5 and TRBJ1-5; D may be TRBD1 (5 bases). Deletions cut 2 bases from V and 7 bases from J, with 18 bases between. CDR1 is MNHEY and CDR2 is SVGAGI in the germline V gene. This CDR3 region has 16 residues. CDR3 coding DNA: TGTGCCAGCAGTTACGGACAACCGCCGGGGGGGCAGCCCCAGCATTTT. Its protein product is CASSYGQPPGGQPQHF.

V is TRBV20-1 and J is TRBJ2-4, with D unresolved. Per germline, CDR1 DFQATT and CDR2 SNEGSKA (reference sequence). Trimming took 3 bases from V and 6 from J, leaving 12 bases between them. This CDR3 spans 13 amino acids. CDR3 sequence: CSARGIGLNIQYF. The CDR3 bases are TGCAGTGCTAGGGGTATAGGGTTAAACATTCAGTACTTC.

This chain uses TRBV10-3 with TRBJ2-1, with 11 bases matching TRBD2. This CDR3 comprises 17 residues. Trimming at V came to 5 bases and at J to 4 bases, leaving 10 bases not matched to a gene. Looked up from germline, CDR1 is ENHRY and CDR2 is SYGVKD. CDR3 sequence: CAISFSGTSGAYNEQFF. The DNA for the CDR3 is TGTGCCATCAGTTTCTCCGGGACTAGCGGAGCATACAATGAGCAGTTCTTC.

J is TRBJ2-5 and V is TRBV7-9, with unresolved D. CDR1 and CDR2 (germline): SEHNR, FQNEAQ (reference sequence). V shed 3 bases and J shed 3 bases, with 8 bases lying between them. This CDR3 has 13 amino acids. The DNA for the CDR3 is TGTGCCAGCAGCTTCAGTCCTAAAGAGACCCAGTACTTC. Residues: CASSFSPKETQYF.

This clonotype was observed many times. The V gene is TRBV19, the J gene TRBJ1-5; TRBD1 aligns across 8 bases. V lost 7 bases and J lost 8; bases outside the gene matches: 7. The germline V gene has CDR1 LNHDA and CDR2 SQIVND (reference sequence). CDR3 length: 13 residues. The CDR3 here is CASKDRAIEPQHF. In nucleotides, the CDR3 is TGTGCCAGTAAGGACAGGGCGATAGAGCCCCAGCATTTT. The whole variable domain, filled in from reference TRBV19 and TRBJ1-5, reads DGGITQSPKYLFRKEGQNVTLSCEQNLNHDAMYWYRQDPGQGLRLIYYSQIVNDFQKGDIAEGYSVSREKKESFPLTVTSAQKNPTAFYLCASKDRAIEPQHFGDGTRLSIL.

This clonotype appeared many times. The V and J genes are TRBV20-1 and TRBJ1-4; D is undetermined. Germline lookup yields CDR1 DFQATT and CDR2 SNEGSKA (reference sequence). The germline V and J ends were trimmed by 6 bases and 0 bases, with 14 bases remaining between them. The CDR3 has 15 amino acids. CDR3 residues: CSARTLVATNEKLFF. The CDR3 region has the DNA TGCAGTGCCAGGACTCTCGTTGCAACTAATGAAAAACTGTTTTTT.

This clonotype was observed at least ten times. The V gene is TRBV6-1, the J gene TRBJ2-3; D may match TRBD1 or TRBD2 (5 bases each). The germline V and J ends were trimmed by 0 bases and 14 bases, with 18 bases remaining between them. The CDR3 extends over 14 amino acids. The germline CDR1 and CDR2 sequences are MNHNS and SASEGT. The CDR3 bases are TGTGCCAGCAGTGAAGCGCTTCAGGGAGCCACCGGGTATTTT. It yields the protein CASSEALQGATGYF.

There are many counts of this clonotype. The CDR3 loop reads CASSLGHSGGAGETQYF. The DNA of the CDR3 is TGTGCCAGCAGCTTAGGTCATAGCGGGGGGGCTGGTGAGACCCAGTACTTC. J is TRBJ2-5 and V is TRBV7-2; 11 bases agree with TRBD2. Trimming cost V 1 base and J 5 bases; bases outside gene matches: 9. Germline V gives CDR1 SGHTA, CDR2 FQGNSA. The CDR3 is made up of 17 amino acids. The full variable domain, its missing parts supplied by reference TRBV7-2 and TRBJ2-5, is GAGVSQSPSNKVTEKGKDVELRCDPISGHTALYWYRQSLGQGLEFLIYFQGNSAPDKSGLPSDRFSAERTGGSVSTLTIQRTQQEDSAVYLCASSLGHSGGAGETQYFGPGTRLLVL.

This clonotype was picked up many times. The chain is built from TRBV29-1 and TRBJ1-1, with TRBD1 matching 9 bases. The CDR3 spans 13 residues. V was pared by 4 bases and J by 2 bases, with 2 bases of the junction left unmatched. Germline lookup yields CDR1 SQVTM and CDR2 ANQGSEA. CDR3 loop: CSVGDRANTEAFF. The CDR3 bases are TGCAGCGTTGGGGACAGGGCTAACACTGAAGCTTTCTTT.

This clonotype is deemed large. DNA for the CDR3: TGCGCCAGCAGCCCCACCGGGACTAGCGTAAACATTCAGTACTTC. It is translated as CASSPTGTSVNIQYF. The chain has TRBV5-1 and TRBJ2-4; 10 bases align to TRBD2. The CDR3 spans 15 residues. The V gene end was trimmed by 4 bases and the J gene end by 6 bases; junction bases not matched to a gene: 7. From germline, CDR1 is SGHRS and CDR2 YFSETQ.

This clonotype was detected many times. V gene TRBV9 combines with J gene TRBJ2-3; 8 bases agree with TRBD2. This CDR3 has 17 residues. The V gene's germline CDR1 is SGDLS and CDR2 YYNGEE. V lost 0 bases to trimming and J lost 2 bases; unmatched junction nucleotides: 8. The CDR3 is CASSVGTGTRVTDTQYF. CDR3 coding DNA: TGTGCCAGCAGCGTAGGAACCGGGACTAGGGTCACAGATACGCAGTATTTT.

This clonotype has a count of ten or more. J is TRBJ1-5 and V is TRBV29-1; D is unresolved. There are 14 residues in the CDR3. V lost 4 bases and J 0 bases, leaving 10 bases between the germline ends. Germline lookup yields CDR1 SQVTM and CDR2 ANQGSEA. CDR3 DNA sequence: TGCAGCGTTGCGGCGGGAAATAGCAATCAGCCCCAGCATTTT. Translating gives CSVAAGNSNQPQHF.